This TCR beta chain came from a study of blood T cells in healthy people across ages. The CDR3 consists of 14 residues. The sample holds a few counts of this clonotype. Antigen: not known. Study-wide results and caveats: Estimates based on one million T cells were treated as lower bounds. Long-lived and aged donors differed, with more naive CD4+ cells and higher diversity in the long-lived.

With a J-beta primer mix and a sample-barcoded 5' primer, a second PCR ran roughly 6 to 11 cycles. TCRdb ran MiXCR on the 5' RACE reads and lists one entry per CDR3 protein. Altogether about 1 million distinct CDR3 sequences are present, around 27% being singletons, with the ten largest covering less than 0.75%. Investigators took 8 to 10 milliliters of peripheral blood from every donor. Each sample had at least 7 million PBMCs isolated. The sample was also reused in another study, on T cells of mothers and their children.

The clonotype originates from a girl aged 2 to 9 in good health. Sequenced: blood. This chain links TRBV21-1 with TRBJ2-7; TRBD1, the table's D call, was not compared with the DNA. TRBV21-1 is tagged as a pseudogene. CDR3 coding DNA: TGTGCCAGCAACCTGGACAGGGGGATGAACGAGCAGTACTTC. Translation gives CASNLDRGMNEQYF.